A selection of T cell receptor beta chains follows, all from one sample in a study of blood T cell repertoires in COVID-19. Clones were sequenced by immunoSEQ multiplex PCR, and TCRdb holds only the in-frame ones, with some missing. Counted here are some 130,000 clones, more than 75% occurring once; the ten biggest clones make up 4.6%. Material for sequencing was peripheral blood. The receptor source for this set is a man aged 60-69 years with COVID-19, enrolled during active disease. Both conserved end residues are part of each CDR3. D genes are given only for firm matches. Clone size is stated in some rows and not others, as once, few, many or a class when expanded.

v_call: TRBV11-2; j_call: TRBJ2-1; d_call: .; cdr3_length: 15; clone_size: once; cdr3_nt: TGTGCCAGCAGCTTAATTAGGACACGGATCAAGGAGCAGTTCTTC; cdr3_aa: CASSLIRTRIKEQFF
v_call: TRBV7-9; j_call: TRBJ2-1; d_call: TRBD2; cdr3_length: 15; clone_size: .; cdr3_nt: TGTGCCAGCTTCCCGGGACTACCAAAAGACAATGAGCAGTTCTTC; cdr3_aa: CASFPGLPKDNEQFF
v_call: TRBV5-1; j_call: TRBJ2-7; d_call: .; cdr3_length: 15; clone_size: .; cdr3_nt: TGCGCCAGCAGCTTGTTGGGGACAACCATGGACGAGCAGTACTTC; cdr3_aa: CASSLLGTTMDEQYF
v_call: TRBV9; j_call: TRBJ1-6; d_call: .; cdr3_length: 15; clone_size: .; cdr3_nt: TGTGCCAGCAGCACAGGGAGCTCCTATAATTCACCCCTCCACTTT; cdr3_aa: CASSTGSSYNSPLHF
v_call: TRBV4-1; j_call: TRBJ1-1; d_call: TRBD1; cdr3_length: 21; clone_size: .; cdr3_nt: TGCGCCAGCAGCCAAATACCAGGGCAGGGGGCTAGGAGTCTTTCGAACACTGAAGCTTTCTTT; cdr3_aa: CASSQIPGQGARSLSNTEAFF
v_call: TRBV3-1/TRBV3-2; j_call: TRBJ2-1; d_call: TRBD2; cdr3_length: 15; clone_size: .; cdr3_nt: TGTGCCAGCAGCCAAGTGGACGCGGGGGGCAATGAGCAGTTCTTC; cdr3_aa: CASSQVDAGGNEQFF
v_call: TRBV9; j_call: TRBJ1-4; d_call: .; cdr3_length: 16; clone_size: .; cdr3_nt: TGTGCCAGCAGCGAAGGTTTGGGGGCCCCCGCGGAAAAACTGTTTTTT; cdr3_aa: CASSEGLGAPAEKLFF
v_call: TRBV5-4; j_call: TRBJ2-1; d_call: TRBD1; cdr3_length: 15; clone_size: .; cdr3_nt: TGTGCCAGCAGCTCCCCGGGACAGGGGTACAATGAGCAGTTCTTC; cdr3_aa: CASSSPGQGYNEQFF
v_call: TRBV6-6; j_call: TRBJ2-1; d_call: TRBD2; cdr3_length: 13; clone_size: once; cdr3_nt: TGTGCCAGCAGTGGGGGGGACTTCTGGGTCTTGATCTTC; cdr3_aa: CASSGGDFWVLIF
v_call: TRBV27; j_call: TRBJ2-2; d_call: .; cdr3_length: 14; clone_size: .; cdr3_nt: TGTGCCAGCAGTCTAACCTTTAACACCGGGGAGCTGTTTTTT; cdr3_aa: CASSLTFNTGELFF
v_call: TRBV7-8; j_call: TRBJ1-2; d_call: .; cdr3_length: 16; clone_size: once; cdr3_nt: TGTGCCAGCAGCTTAGTTGGCGGATTGTTAGACTATGGCTACACCTTC; cdr3_aa: CASSLVGGLLDYGYTF
v_call: TRBV18; j_call: TRBJ1-1; d_call: .; cdr3_length: 13; clone_size: .; cdr3_nt: TGTGCCAGCTCGTCAGGGGCAGGGAACGCGGCTTTCTTT; cdr3_aa: CASSSGAGNAAFF
v_call: TRBV10-1; j_call: TRBJ2-3; d_call: .; cdr3_length: 15; clone_size: .; cdr3_nt: TGCGCCAGCAGTGAGTCCGGTCCTCGCACAGATACGCAGTATTTT; cdr3_aa: CASSESGPRTDTQYF
v_call: TRBV29-1; j_call: TRBJ1-1; d_call: TRBD1; cdr3_length: 14; clone_size: .; cdr3_nt: TGCAGCGTTTCCCGGACAGGGGGCCAGACTGAAGCTTTCTTT; cdr3_aa: CSVSRTGGQTEAFF
v_call: TRBV4-3; j_call: TRBJ1-4; d_call: TRBD1; cdr3_length: 19; clone_size: .; cdr3_nt: TGCGCCAGCAGCCAGGTGACCGGGACAGGGGTTGCAACTAATGAAAAACTGTTTTTT; cdr3_aa: CASSQVTGTGVATNEKLFF
v_call: TRBV6-1; j_call: TRBJ2-7; d_call: TRBD2; cdr3_length: 16; clone_size: .; cdr3_nt: TGTGCCAGCAGTGAAGCGCGGGTAGCGGGGATCTACGAGCAGTACTTC; cdr3_aa: CASSEARVAGIYEQYF
v_call: TRBV5-1; j_call: TRBJ2-3; d_call: TRBD1; cdr3_length: 15; clone_size: .; cdr3_nt: TGCGCCAGCAGCCCCACGGGGACAGACACAGATACGCAGTATTTT; cdr3_aa: CASSPTGTDTDTQYF
v_call: TRBV28; j_call: TRBJ2-7; d_call: TRBD1; cdr3_length: 14; clone_size: .; cdr3_nt: TGTGCCAGCAGTCCTGACAGGGGGCTCTACGAGCAGTACTTC; cdr3_aa: CASSPDRGLYEQYF
v_call: TRBV7-9; j_call: TRBJ1-1; d_call: .; cdr3_length: 12; clone_size: .; cdr3_nt: TGTGCCAGCAGCCCTAGGATCACTGAAGCTTTCTTT; cdr3_aa: CASSPRITEAFF
v_call: TRBV5-1; j_call: TRBJ1-5; d_call: TRBD1; cdr3_length: 15; clone_size: .; cdr3_nt: TGCGCCAGCAGCTTGGAGGGGGCCAGCAATCAGCCCCAGCATTTT; cdr3_aa: CASSLEGASNQPQHF
v_call: TRBV24-1; j_call: TRBJ2-3; d_call: .; cdr3_length: 13; clone_size: .; cdr3_nt: TGTGCCACCAGTGATTGGAGGACAGATACGCAGTATTTT; cdr3_aa: CATSDWRTDTQYF
v_call: TRBV20-1; j_call: TRBJ2-7; d_call: .; cdr3_length: 12; clone_size: .; cdr3_nt: TGCAGTGCTAGTCAGGCCGACTACGAGCAGTACTTC; cdr3_aa: CSASQADYEQYF
v_call: TRBV5-1; j_call: TRBJ2-5; d_call: TRBD2; cdr3_length: 15; clone_size: .; cdr3_nt: TGCGCCAGCAGCTTGGCGGGAAGCGGGATAGAGACCCAGTACTTC; cdr3_aa: CASSLAGSGIETQYF
v_call: TRBV3-1/TRBV3-2; j_call: TRBJ1-4; d_call: TRBD1; cdr3_length: 15; clone_size: once; cdr3_nt: TGTGCCAGCAGCCATGCGAGACAGGGGGGTGAAAAACTGTTTTTT; cdr3_aa: CASSHARQGGEKLFF
v_call: TRBV5-1; j_call: TRBJ1-5; d_call: TRBD1; cdr3_length: 15; clone_size: .; cdr3_nt: TGCGCCAGCAGCGTGTGGACAGGCAGCAATCAGCCCCAGCATTTT; cdr3_aa: CASSVWTGSNQPQHF
v_call: TRBV28; j_call: TRBJ1-4; d_call: .; cdr3_length: 15; clone_size: .; cdr3_nt: TGTGCCAGCAGTTTGGCGGAGACAACTAATGAAAAACTGTTTTTT; cdr3_aa: CASSLAETTNEKLFF
v_call: TRBV3-1/TRBV3-2; j_call: TRBJ2-1; d_call: TRBD2; cdr3_length: 16; clone_size: .; cdr3_nt: TGTGCCAGCAGCCCTCGGACTAGCGGGTTCTACAATGAGCAGTTCTTC; cdr3_aa: CASSPRTSGFYNEQFF
v_call: TRBV7-3; j_call: TRBJ2-2; d_call: TRBD2; cdr3_length: 16; clone_size: .; cdr3_nt: TGTGCCAGCAGCCCTAGACTAGCGGGAGAGGCCGGGGAGCTGTTTTTT; cdr3_aa: CASSPRLAGEAGELFF
v_call: TRBV19; j_call: TRBJ1-2; d_call: .; cdr3_length: 13; clone_size: .; cdr3_nt: TGTGCCAGTAGTATGTATGGCCCGTATGGCTACACCTTC; cdr3_aa: CASSMYGPYGYTF
v_call: TRBV9; j_call: TRBJ1-4; d_call: .; cdr3_length: 17; clone_size: .; cdr3_nt: TGTGCCAGCAGCGTAGAATCTTTGGGGCCCCCTGGTGAAAAACTGTTTTTT; cdr3_aa: CASSVESLGPPGEKLFF
v_call: TRBV4-3; j_call: TRBJ1-4; d_call: .; cdr3_length: 15; clone_size: .; cdr3_nt: TGCGCCAGCAGCCGGAACAGGGCGACTAATGAAAAACTGTTTTTT; cdr3_aa: CASSRNRATNEKLFF
v_call: TRBV12-3/TRBV12-4; j_call: TRBJ1-4; d_call: .; cdr3_length: 12; clone_size: .; cdr3_nt: TGTGCCAGCAGCCGGGGGGGTGAAAAACTGTTTTTT; cdr3_aa: CASSRGGEKLFF
v_call: TRBV6-1; j_call: TRBJ2-5; d_call: .; cdr3_length: 14; clone_size: .; cdr3_nt: TGTGCCAGCAGTGAAGGCAGGGCTTTGGCGACCCAGTACTTC; cdr3_aa: CASSEGRALATQYF
v_call: TRBV7-2; j_call: TRBJ1-1; d_call: .; cdr3_length: 15; clone_size: few; cdr3_nt: TGTGCCAGCAGCCCACAGGGTTTCGGGAACACTGAAGCTTTCTTT; cdr3_aa: CASSPQGFGNTEAFF
v_call: TRBV5-6; j_call: TRBJ2-2; d_call: .; cdr3_length: 16; clone_size: once; cdr3_nt: TGTGCCAGCAGCCTCCGGGAACATGTAAAACCCGGGGAGCTGTTTTTT; cdr3_aa: CASSLREHVKPGELFF
v_call: TRBV18; j_call: TRBJ1-2; d_call: .; cdr3_length: 12; clone_size: .; cdr3_nt: TGTGCCAGCTCACCTGGCGGGTATGGCTACACCTTC; cdr3_aa: CASSPGGYGYTF
v_call: TRBV4-2; j_call: TRBJ2-7; d_call: TRBD2; cdr3_length: 14; clone_size: .; cdr3_nt: TGTGCCAGCAGCCCGGGACTAGCCCTGTACGAGCAGTACTTC; cdr3_aa: CASSPGLALYEQYF
v_call: TRBV3-1/TRBV3-2; j_call: TRBJ1-2; d_call: .; cdr3_length: 12; clone_size: .; cdr3_nt: TGTGCCAGCAGCCAAGGAGGGATTGGCTACACCTTC; cdr3_aa: CASSQGGIGYTF
v_call: TRBV15; j_call: TRBJ2-5; d_call: TRBD2; cdr3_length: 16; clone_size: once; cdr3_nt: TGTGCCACCAGCAGAGAGACTAGCGGGACCCAAGAGACCCAGTACTTC; cdr3_aa: CATSRETSGTQETQYF
v_call: TRBV7-8; j_call: TRBJ2-1; d_call: .; cdr3_length: 13; clone_size: .; cdr3_nt: TGTGCCAGCAGCTCCGACAGTGAGAATGAGCAGTTCTTC; cdr3_aa: CASSSDSENEQFF
v_call: TRBV9; j_call: TRBJ1-4; d_call: TRBD1; cdr3_length: 14; clone_size: once; cdr3_nt: TGTGCCAGCAGCTCCGACAGGGCGAATGAAAAACTGTTTTTT; cdr3_aa: CASSSDRANEKLFF
v_call: TRBV2; j_call: TRBJ1-5; d_call: TRBD1; cdr3_length: 16; clone_size: .; cdr3_nt: TGTGCCAGCAGTGTGGAAGGACAGGTGAGGAATCAGCCCCAGCATTTT; cdr3_aa: CASSVEGQVRNQPQHF
v_call: TRBV4-1; j_call: TRBJ1-4; d_call: TRBD1; cdr3_length: 15; clone_size: many; cdr3_nt: TGCGCCAGCAGCCTAACGACAGGGCCTAATGAAAAACTGTTTTTT; cdr3_aa: CASSLTTGPNEKLFF
v_call: TRBV18; j_call: TRBJ2-3; d_call: .; cdr3_length: 15; clone_size: .; cdr3_nt: TGTGCCAGCTCACCACGGACACCGTTAACAGATACGCAGTATTTT; cdr3_aa: CASSPRTPLTDTQYF
v_call: TRBV27; j_call: TRBJ2-3; d_call: .; cdr3_length: 15; clone_size: .; cdr3_nt: TGTGCCAGCAGTTTAAACGGACTCGCCACAGATACGCAGTATTTT; cdr3_aa: CASSLNGLATDTQYF
v_call: TRBV9; j_call: TRBJ2-7; d_call: .; cdr3_length: 14; clone_size: .; cdr3_nt: TGTGCCAGCAGCGTAGTAGCGGACGACTACGAGCAGTACTTC; cdr3_aa: CASSVVADDYEQYF
v_call: TRBV14; j_call: TRBJ2-5; d_call: TRBD1; cdr3_length: 15; clone_size: .; cdr3_nt: TGTGCCAGCAGCTTGACAGGGGGCGGTAGGGAGACCCAGTACTTC; cdr3_aa: CASSLTGGGRETQYF
v_call: TRBV6-1; j_call: TRBJ1-5; d_call: TRBD1; cdr3_length: 17; clone_size: .; cdr3_nt: TGTGCCAGCAGTGAGGGATTGACAGGGACTAGCAATCAGCCCCAGCATTTT; cdr3_aa: CASSEGLTGTSNQPQHF
v_call: TRBV2; j_call: TRBJ2-7; d_call: .; cdr3_length: 11; clone_size: .; cdr3_nt: TGTGCCAGCAGGGCGAGCGGCGAGCAGTACTTC; cdr3_aa: CASRASGEQYF
v_call: TRBV7-8; j_call: TRBJ2-7; d_call: .; cdr3_length: 13; clone_size: .; cdr3_nt: TGTGCCAGCAGCTTAGAACTAGCTTACGAGCAGTACTTC; cdr3_aa: CASSLELAYEQYF
v_call: TRBV6-5; j_call: TRBJ1-5; d_call: TRBD1; cdr3_length: 15; clone_size: .; cdr3_nt: TGTGCCCACAGCCGGGACAGGGACGGGAATCAGCCCCAGCATTTT; cdr3_aa: CAHSRDRDGNQPQHF
v_call: TRBV6-2/TRBV6-3; j_call: TRBJ1-2; d_call: TRBD1; cdr3_length: 13; clone_size: .; cdr3_nt: TGTGCCAGCAGTTACCAGGGGGCAAATGGCTACACCTTC; cdr3_aa: CASSYQGANGYTF
v_call: TRBV4-3; j_call: TRBJ2-2; d_call: TRBD1; cdr3_length: 17; clone_size: .; cdr3_nt: TGCGCCAGCAGCCAAGTTGGCAGGGGGCGGAACACCGGGGAGCTGTTTTTT; cdr3_aa: CASSQVGRGRNTGELFF
v_call: TRBV24-1; j_call: TRBJ2-5; d_call: TRBD2; cdr3_length: 18; clone_size: once; cdr3_nt: TGTGCCACCAGTGATGCCGGGACTAGCGGGAGATACCAAGAGACCCAGTACTTC; cdr3_aa: CATSDAGTSGRYQETQYF
v_call: TRBV30; j_call: TRBJ2-1; d_call: .; cdr3_length: 14; clone_size: .; cdr3_nt: TGTGCCTGGAGGAGTTCTAGCTCCTACAATGAGCAGTTCTTC; cdr3_aa: CAWRSSSSYNEQFF
v_call: TRBV6-5; j_call: TRBJ2-1; d_call: TRBD2; cdr3_length: 15; clone_size: few; cdr3_nt: TGTGCCAGCAGTTGGAGTGGTAGCGGGAGAAATGAGCAGTTCTTC; cdr3_aa: CASSWSGSGRNEQFF
v_call: TRBV13; j_call: TRBJ2-7; d_call: TRBD1; cdr3_length: 17; clone_size: .; cdr3_nt: TGTGCCAGCAGCCAAAGGGACAGGGAACGGAAGGGCAACGAGCAGTACTTC; cdr3_aa: CASSQRDRERKGNEQYF
v_call: TRBV6-2/TRBV6-3; j_call: TRBJ1-1; d_call: TRBD1; cdr3_length: 16; clone_size: .; cdr3_nt: TGTGCCAGCAGTCGCTCAGGACAGGCCACGAACACTGAAGCTTTCTTT; cdr3_aa: CASSRSGQATNTEAFF